A single sample is the source of the 23 T cell receptor beta chains below, sequenced in a study of neurological immune-mediated disorders (dated by TCRdb to between 2018 and 2020). The library was obtained by 5' RACE. The listed sequencing device is Illumina HiSeq 2500. TCRdb trimmed the raw reads at Q25, called clones with MiXCR and kept productive beta chains. Every distinct CDR3 protein forms one entry, paired with its most common genes and DNA. The sample table contains approximately 40,000 distinct CDR3 sequences; only one count was recorded for 4% to 5.5% of them. The ten largest clones take up approximately 8.7% of the sample. Sequencing was done on a sample of CD4+ T cells from blood. These receptors originate from a man aged 18-30 years in good health.

This clonotype has at least ten counts. The V gene is TRBV3-1, the J gene TRBJ1-2; D gene ambiguous. The CDR3 is 13 amino acids. The germline V gene encodes CDR1 LGHDT and CDR2 YNNKEL (reference sequence). Trimming pared 6 bases from V and 3 bases from J, leaving 11 bases between. Here the CDR3 reads CASSPRGDYGYTF. The CDR3 coding sequence is TGTGCCAGCAGTCCGCGGGGAGACTATGGCTACACCTTC.

This clonotype was recorded at least ten times. The chain employs TRBV20-1 and TRBJ2-7, with D possibly TRBD2 on 6 matching bases. The CDR3 spans 14 residues. Germline values: CDR1 DFQATT, CDR2 SNEGSKA (reference sequence). Trimming removed 3 bases at V and 3 bases at J, with 15 bases between. For the CDR3, the DNA is TGCAGTGCTAGGAGTGGGACTGGATACTACGAGCAGTACTTC. Its protein product is CSARSGTGYYEQYF.

This clonotype occurred many times. A junction end diverges from the germline sequence, so it may reflect a read error. V is TRBV6-5 and J is TRBJ1-5; a weak D match, TRBD1 (6 bases). Germline lookup yields CDR1 MNHEY and CDR2 SVGAGI. This CDR3 is 14 amino acids long. This CDR3 is CASSYSGGKQPQHF. The DNA for the CDR3 is TGTGCCAGCAGTTACTCTGGGGGCAAGCAGCCCCAGCATTTT.

This clonotype showed up many times. The chain employs TRBV5-1 and TRBJ2-7; D gene ambiguous. In germline, CDR1 is SGHRS, CDR2 YFSETQ. The CDR3 is made up of 15 amino acids. V lost 1 base, J lost 2 bases, and 13 bases lay in between. CDR3 DNA: TGCGCCAGCAGCTTGATAGGCAGGACCACCTACGAGCAGTACTTC. It translates to CASSLIGRTTYEQYF.

There are many counts of this clonotype. This rearrangement joins TRBV20-1 to TRBJ1-1; D is uncertain. Germline V gives CDR1 DFQATT, CDR2 SNEGSKA (reference sequence). There are 15 residues in the CDR3. Trimming left V 2 bases short and J 5 bases short, with 18 bases between. The CDR3 nucleotides read TGCAGTGCTAGAAGTCCGACGCGGAGGCTTACTGAAGCTTTCTTT. Its protein product is CSARSPTRRLTEAFF.

This clonotype showed up many times. The rearrangement uses TRBV29-1 and TRBJ1-2; possible D gene TRBD1, 6 bases. V shed 5 bases and J shed 2 bases, with 9 bases lying between them. The germline V gene has CDR1 SQVTM and CDR2 ANQGSEA. The CDR3 runs 12 residues. The CDR3 region has the DNA TGCAGCGTTTCCGGACAGAACTATGGCTACACCTTC. Residues: CSVSGQNYGYTF.

The chain recombines TRBV6-6 with TRBJ2-2, with TRBD1 matching over 9 bases. The CDR3 consists of 15 residues. The germline V gene encodes CDR1 MNHNY and CDR2 SVGAGI (reference sequence). In DNA, the CDR3 is TGTGTCAGTCAGAGTGGACAGGGGATCCCCGGGGAGCTGTTTTTT. Amino acid sequence: CVSQSGQGIPGELFF.

This chain links TRBV9 with TRBJ1-1; possible D gene TRBD1, 5 bases. This CDR3 contains 14 residues. CDR1 and CDR2 (germline): SGDLS, YYNGEE. Between the trimmed V and J ends, which lost 7 bases and 0 bases, there was a span of 13 bases. CDR3 residues: CASAPRGLNTEAFF. Written as DNA, the CDR3 is TGTGCCAGCGCCCCGAGGGGCCTGAACACTGAAGCTTTCTTT.

This clonotype was recorded at least ten times. The CDR3 here is CASSPGRTLHTSYNEQFF. The CDR3 nucleotides are TGTGCCAGCAGCCCGGGGAGAACCCTACATACATCTTACAATGAGCAGTTCTTC. The chain joins TRBV7-9 to TRBJ2-1, with a possible D match to TRBD2 (5 bases). CDR1 is SEHNR, CDR2 FQNEAQ, per germline (reference sequence). This CDR3 comprises 18 residues. Between the trimmed V and J ends, which lost 5 bases and 4 bases, there was a span of 24 bases.

The sample holds many counts of this clonotype. The rearrangement uses TRBV27 and TRBJ2-2; D remains ambiguous. CDR1 is MNHEY and CDR2 is SMNVEV in the germline V gene (reference sequence). V dropped 7 bases and J dropped 1 base, with 7 bases sitting between them. This CDR3 has 13 amino acids. Here the CDR3 reads CASTPLNTGELFF. The DNA for the CDR3 is TGTGCCAGCACCCCATTGAACACCGGGGAGCTGTTTTTT.

This clonotype appeared many times. The gene calls are TRBV19 and TRBJ1-1; D is ambiguous. CDR1 is LNHDA and CDR2 is SQIVND in the germline V gene (reference sequence). CDR3 length: 11 amino acids. V was clipped by 10 bases and J by 3 bases, with 9 bases between them. CDR3 in amino acids: CATTDHTEAFF. The CDR3 DNA is TGTGCCACTACAGACCACACTGAAGCTTTCTTT.

This clonotype was observed a few times. This sequence joins TRBV12-2 and TRBJ2-7; TRBD1, the D gene given by the table, was not confirmed from the DNA. TRBV12-2 has pseudogene status. CDR3 length: 12 residues. CDR3 sequence reads: CASRLQGNEQYF. The CDR3 DNA reads TGTGCAAGTCGCTTACAGGGAAACGAGCAGTACTTC.

This clonotype was seen repeatedly, ten times or more. V gene TRBV6-6 combines with J gene TRBJ1-2; D perhaps matches TRBD1 (6 bases). CDR1 and CDR2 from the germline V gene are MNHNY and SVGAGI (reference sequence). Trimming removed 6 bases at V and 5 bases at J, with 13 bases between. CDR3 length: 13 amino acids. Here the CDR3 reads CASSLDSQYGYTF. CDR3 DNA sequence: TGTGCCAGCAGCCTGGACAGCCAGTATGGCTACACCTTC.

Many counts were recorded for this clonotype. V gene TRBV15 combines with J gene TRBJ1-1; D gene uncertain. In germline, CDR1 is LNHNV, CDR2 YYDKDF (reference sequence). The CDR3 runs 16 residues. Trimming shortened V by 0 bases and J by 1 base, and 12 bases separated the two germline ends. The CDR3 is CATSRDQFSPNTEAFF. DNA of the CDR3: TGTGCCACCAGCAGAGACCAGTTTTCCCCGAACACTGAAGCTTTCTTT.

This clonotype was seen repeatedly, ten times or more. This chain joins TRBV6-6 and TRBJ2-7, with D possibly being TRBD2 (6 bases). The germline gives CDR1 MNHNY, CDR2 SVGAGI (reference sequence). The CDR3 spans 12 residues. The V end was cut by 6 bases, the J end by 3 bases, with 9 bases between. The CDR3 is CASSGGRYEQYF. CDR3 in DNA: TGTGCCAGCAGCGGGGGACGCTACGAGCAGTACTTC.

This clonotype has at least ten counts. The chain is built from TRBV20-1 and TRBJ1-4; D ambiguous. The CDR3 contains 13 residues. Germline CDR1 DFQATT, CDR2 SNEGSKA (reference sequence). Trimming removed 5 bases at V and 7 bases at J, with 14 bases between. CDR3 region: CSAPSEDGEKLFF. CDR3 DNA: TGCAGTGCTCCCTCCGAGGACGGTGAAAAACTGTTTTTT.

This clonotype came up many times. V gene TRBV6-5 combines with J gene TRBJ1-5; maybe TRBD1 (5 bases). This CDR3 contains 14 residues. Germline CDR1 is MNHEY and CDR2 is SVGAGI. The V and J ends lost 5 bases and 11 bases respectively, with 19 bases between them. CDR3 in amino acids: CASSRGGNGEAQHF. Here the CDR3 DNA reads TGTGCCAGCAGTCGCGGGGGAAACGGGGAGGCCCAGCATTTT.

Ten or more counts support this clonotype. The chain recombines TRBV3-1 with TRBJ1-6; D remains ambiguous. The CDR3 extends over 15 amino acids. Trimming pared 0 bases from V and 7 bases from J, leaving 10 bases between. Germline-derived CDR1 and CDR2 are LGHDT and YNNKEL (reference sequence). The CDR3 protein is CASSQDSGSNSPLHF. The CDR3 nucleotides are TGTGCCAGCAGCCAAGATTCAGGAAGCAATTCACCCCTCCACTTT. The full variable domain, completed using reference TRBV3-1 and TRBJ1-6, is DTAVSQTPKYLVTQMGNDKSIKCEQNLGHDTMYWYKQDSKKFLKIMFSYNNKELIINETVPNRFSPKSPDKAHLNLHINSLELGDSAVYFCASSQDSGSNSPLHFGNGTRLTVT.

This clonotype has ten or more counts. V gene TRBV20-1 combines with J gene TRBJ1-4; TRBD1 agrees at 7 bases. This CDR3 region has 13 residues. The trim removed 7 bases at V and 3 bases at J, leaving 5 bases unmatched. Germline-derived CDR1 and CDR2 are DFQATT and SNEGSKA (reference sequence). CDR3 sequence: CSVSTGANEKLFF. The CDR3 DNA is TGCAGTGTGTCAACAGGGGCTAATGAAAAACTGTTTTTT.

This clonotype was seen many times. This chain joins TRBV29-1 and TRBJ2-7, with a weak D call TRBD2 (7 bases). Germline V CDR1 and CDR2: SQVTM, ANQGSEA. The CDR3 loop spans 13 amino acids. V lost 6 bases to trimming and J lost 2 bases, with 14 bases between them. The CDR3 loop is CSVGGGQAYEQYF. As DNA, the CDR3 is TGCAGCGTGGGGGGGGGCCAAGCCTACGAGCAGTACTTC.

This clonotype showed up many times. The rearrangement uses TRBV7-9 and TRBJ1-5; 7 nucleotides match TRBD1. The J segment lost 6 bases and the V segment lost 5 bases, leaving 13 bases of the junction unmatched. The CDR3 is made up of 16 amino acids. Germline-derived CDR1 and CDR2 are SEHNR and FQNEAQ (reference sequence). This chain's CDR3 is CASSGEGAGGGQPQHF. Written as DNA, the CDR3 is TGTGCCAGCAGCGGGGAGGGGGCAGGGGGTGGTCAGCCCCAGCATTTT. Together with reference TRBV7-9 and TRBJ1-5, the CDR3 gives the full variable domain: DTGVSQNPRHKITKRGQNVTFRCDPISEHNRLYWYRQTLGQGPEFLTYFQNEAQLEKSRLLSDRFSAERPKGSFSTLEIQRTEQGDSAMYLCASSGEGAGGGQPQHFGDGTRLSIL.

This clonotype appeared many times. The chain links TRBV28 to TRBJ1-1, with D possibly TRBD1 on 5 matching bases. The CDR3 spans 13 residues. V lost 6 bases, J lost 5 bases, and 13 bases lay in between. The germline V gene encodes CDR1 MDHEN and CDR2 SYDVKM. The CDR3 region is CASSFLGATEAFF. The CDR3 nucleotides read TGTGCCAGCAGCTTTTTAGGGGCGACTGAAGCTTTCTTT.

This clonotype was seen repeatedly, ten times or more. This chain links TRBV5-1 with TRBJ1-2; 8 positions match TRBD1. The CDR3 is 16 amino acids. With 2 bases clipped from V and 0 bases from J, the junction kept 6 bases outside the gene matches. The germline V gene encodes CDR1 SGHRS and CDR2 YFSETQ. The DNA of the CDR3 is TGCGCCAGCAGCTTTGGGCAGGGGGCCTCTAACTATGGCTACACCTTC. Amino acid sequence: CASSFGQGASNYGYTF.